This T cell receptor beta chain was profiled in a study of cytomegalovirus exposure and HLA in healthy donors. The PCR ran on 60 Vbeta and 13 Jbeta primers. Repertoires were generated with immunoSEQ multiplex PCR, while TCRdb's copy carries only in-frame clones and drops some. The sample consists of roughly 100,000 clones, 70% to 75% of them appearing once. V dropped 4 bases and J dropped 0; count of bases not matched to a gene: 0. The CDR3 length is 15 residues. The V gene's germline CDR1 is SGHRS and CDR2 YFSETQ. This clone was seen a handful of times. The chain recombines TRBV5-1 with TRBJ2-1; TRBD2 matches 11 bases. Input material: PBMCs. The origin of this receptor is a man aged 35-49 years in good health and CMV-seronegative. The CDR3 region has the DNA TGCGCCAGCAGCACTAGCGGGAGCTCCTACAATGAGCAGTTCTTC. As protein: CASSTSGSSYNEQFF.